The following is a T cell receptor beta chain sequence with its context. These data originate in a study of Graves' ophthalmopathy and Graves' hyperthyroidism. The junction had 16 bases not matched to a gene; V was cut back by 5 bases and J by 6 bases. The V gene's germline CDR1 is LNHDA and CDR2 SQIVND (reference sequence). The CDR3 spans 17 residues. TCR beta CDR3 amplification used RNA transcripts. A first-round RT-PCR used HTBI primers, followed by a second-round multiplex PCR. TCRdb processed the multiplex PCR reads anew with MiXCR; each CDR3 protein has one entry. The sample gives a few hundred thousand distinct CDR3 sequences, roughly 17% of which show up once; roughly 2.4% is in the top ten.

The J gene is TRBJ1-1, the V gene TRBV19, with 9 positions matching TRBD1. Material for sequencing was peripheral blood. This TCR came from an adult woman with stable Graves' hyperthyroidism. The CDR3 spells CASSAGQGNFRGSEAFF. As DNA, the CDR3 is TGTGCCAGTAGTGCGGGACAGGGAAATTTTAGAGGCTCTGAAGCTTTCTTT.